This TCR beta chain was profiled in a study of beta chain features in type 1 diabetes. Reverse transcription of all isolated RNA meant that expressed TCRB transcripts were sequenced. Repertoires were generated with immunoSEQ multiplex PCR, while TCRdb's copy carries only in-frame clones and drops some. The table has about 900,000 clones, roughly 15% seen once. The CDR3 spans 12 residues. Germline V lookup: CDR1 SGHDT, CDR2 YYEEEE. The receptor was isolated from a woman aged 18-35 years in good health. The rearrangement uses TRBV5-6 and TRBJ2-5; no definite D call. The J call may be wrong; the DNA end is better matched by TRBJ2-7. Material: naive CD4+ T cells from blood. The CDR3 sequence: CASSWNSYEQYF. CDR3 nucleotide sequence: TGTGCCAGCAGCTGGAACTCCTACGAGCAGTACTTC.